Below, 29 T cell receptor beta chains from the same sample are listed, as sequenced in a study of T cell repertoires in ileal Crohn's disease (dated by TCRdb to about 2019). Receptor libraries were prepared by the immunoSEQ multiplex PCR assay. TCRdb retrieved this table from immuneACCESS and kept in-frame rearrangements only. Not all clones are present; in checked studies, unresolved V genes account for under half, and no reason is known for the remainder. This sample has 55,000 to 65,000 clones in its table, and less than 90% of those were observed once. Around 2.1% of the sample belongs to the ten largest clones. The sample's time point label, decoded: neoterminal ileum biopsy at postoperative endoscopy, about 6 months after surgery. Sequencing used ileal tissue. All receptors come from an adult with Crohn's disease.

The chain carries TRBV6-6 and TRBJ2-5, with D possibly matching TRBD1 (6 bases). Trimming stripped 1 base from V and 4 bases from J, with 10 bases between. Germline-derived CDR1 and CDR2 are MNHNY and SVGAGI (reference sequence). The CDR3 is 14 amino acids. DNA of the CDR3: TGTGCCAGCAGTTACTATGGGGGCCCAGAGACCCAGTACTTC. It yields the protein CASSYYGGPETQYF.

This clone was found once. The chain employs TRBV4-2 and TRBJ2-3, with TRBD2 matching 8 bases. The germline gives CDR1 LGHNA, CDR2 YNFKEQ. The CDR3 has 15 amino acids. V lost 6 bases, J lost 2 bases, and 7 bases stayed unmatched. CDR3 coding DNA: TGTGCCAGCAGTCGAGAGCGGGGGCCCACAGATACGCAGTATTTT. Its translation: CASSRERGPTDTQYF.

CDR3 DNA: TGTGCCAGCAGGGGGACGTCAGGGGGCCATGAGCAGTTCTTC. It specifies CASRGTSGGHEQFF. The rearrangement links TRBV2 to TRBJ2-1, with 8 bases that match TRBD1. V lost 6 bases and J lost 8; bases outside the gene matches: 9. CDR3 length: 14 amino acids. CDR1 and CDR2 (germline): SNHLY, FYNNEI.

CDR3 protein: CASSLRGIRTGELFF. As DNA, the CDR3 is TGTGCCAGCAGTTTGCGGGGAATACGGACCGGGGAGCTGTTTTTT. The rearrangement uses TRBV28 and TRBJ2-2, with D tentatively TRBD2 (6 bases). With 3 bases removed from V and 5 bases from J, the gap between germline ends came to 13 bases. The CDR3 is made up of 15 amino acids. CDR1 and CDR2 (germline): MDHEN, SYDVKM.

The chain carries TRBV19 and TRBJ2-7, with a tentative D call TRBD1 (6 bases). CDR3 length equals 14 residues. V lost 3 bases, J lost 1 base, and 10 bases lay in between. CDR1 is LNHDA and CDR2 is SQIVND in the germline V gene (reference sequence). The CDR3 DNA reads TGTGCCAGTAGTATTGGGGACAAGTCCTACGAGCAGTACTTC. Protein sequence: CASSIGDKSYEQYF.

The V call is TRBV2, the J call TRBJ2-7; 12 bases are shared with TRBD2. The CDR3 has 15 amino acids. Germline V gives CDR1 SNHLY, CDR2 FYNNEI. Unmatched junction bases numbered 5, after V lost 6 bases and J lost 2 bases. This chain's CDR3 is CASRWTSGETYEQYF. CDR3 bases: TGTGCCAGCAGATGGACTAGCGGGGAAACCTACGAGCAGTACTTC.

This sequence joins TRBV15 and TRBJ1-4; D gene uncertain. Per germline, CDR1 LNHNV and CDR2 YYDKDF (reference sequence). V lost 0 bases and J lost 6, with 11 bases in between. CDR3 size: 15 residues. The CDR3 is CATSRDLVLDEKLFF. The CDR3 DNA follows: TGTGCCACCAGCAGAGATTTGGTTTTAGATGAAAAACTGTTTTTT.

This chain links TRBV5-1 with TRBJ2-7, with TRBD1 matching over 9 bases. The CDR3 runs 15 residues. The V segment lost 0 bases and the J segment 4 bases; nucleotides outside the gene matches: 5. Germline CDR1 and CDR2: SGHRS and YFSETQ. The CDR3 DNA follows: TGCGCCAGCAGCTTGGGGACAGGGGAGAAATACGAGCAGTACTTC. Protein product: CASSLGTGEKYEQYF. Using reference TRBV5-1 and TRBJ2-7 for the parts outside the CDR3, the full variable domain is KAGVTQTPRYLIKTRGQQVTLSCSPISGHRSVSWYQQTPGQGLQFLFEYFSETQRNKGNFPGRFSGRQFSNSRSEMNVSTLELGDSALYLCASSLGTGEKYEQYFGPGTRLTVT.

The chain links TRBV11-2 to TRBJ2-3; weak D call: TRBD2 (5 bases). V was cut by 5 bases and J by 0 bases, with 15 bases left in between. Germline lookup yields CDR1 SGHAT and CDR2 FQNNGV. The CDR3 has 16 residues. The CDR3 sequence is CASSEGWSLSTDTQYF. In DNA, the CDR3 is TGTGCCAGCAGCGAGGGTTGGAGCCTCAGCACAGATACGCAGTATTTT.

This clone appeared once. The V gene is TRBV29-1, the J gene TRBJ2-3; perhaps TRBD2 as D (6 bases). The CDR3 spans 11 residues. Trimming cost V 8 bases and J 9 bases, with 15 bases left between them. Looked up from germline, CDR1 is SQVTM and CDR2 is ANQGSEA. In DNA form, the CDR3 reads TGCAGCAAAATATGGGGGGAGACGCAGTATTTT. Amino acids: CSKIWGETQYF.

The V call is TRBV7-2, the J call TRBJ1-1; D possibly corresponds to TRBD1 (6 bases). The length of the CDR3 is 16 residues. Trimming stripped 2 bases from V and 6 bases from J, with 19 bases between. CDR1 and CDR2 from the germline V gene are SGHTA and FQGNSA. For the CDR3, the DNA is TGTGCCAGCAGCTTAAACCCCAGGGGAACAAAAGCTGAAGCTTTCTTT. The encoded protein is CASSLNPRGTKAEAFF. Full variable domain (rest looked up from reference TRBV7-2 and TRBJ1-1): GAGVSQSPSNKVTEKGKDVELRCDPISGHTALYWYRQSLGQGLEFLIYFQGNSAPDKSGLPSDRFSAERTGGSVSTLTIQRTQQEDSAVYLCASSLNPRGTKAEAFFGQGTRLTVV.

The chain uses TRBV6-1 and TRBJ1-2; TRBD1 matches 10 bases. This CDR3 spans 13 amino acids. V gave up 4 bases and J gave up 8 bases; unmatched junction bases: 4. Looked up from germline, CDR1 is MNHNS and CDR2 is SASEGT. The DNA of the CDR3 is TGTGCCAGCAGTGTCGACAGGGGGCTCGGCTACACCTTC. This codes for CASSVDRGLGYTF.

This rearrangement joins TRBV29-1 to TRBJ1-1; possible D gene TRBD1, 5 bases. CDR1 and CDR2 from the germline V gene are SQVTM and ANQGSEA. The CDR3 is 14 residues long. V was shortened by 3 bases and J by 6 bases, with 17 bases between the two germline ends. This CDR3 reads CSVDRQTDVAEAFF. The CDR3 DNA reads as TGCAGCGTTGATAGACAGACGGATGTAGCTGAAGCTTTCTTT.

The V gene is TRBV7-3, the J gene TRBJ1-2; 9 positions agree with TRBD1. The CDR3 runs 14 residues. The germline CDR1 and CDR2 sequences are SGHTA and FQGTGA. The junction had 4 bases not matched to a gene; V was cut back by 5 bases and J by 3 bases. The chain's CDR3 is CASSPDRGDYGYTF. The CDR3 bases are TGTGCCAGCAGCCCGGACAGGGGCGACTATGGCTACACCTTC.

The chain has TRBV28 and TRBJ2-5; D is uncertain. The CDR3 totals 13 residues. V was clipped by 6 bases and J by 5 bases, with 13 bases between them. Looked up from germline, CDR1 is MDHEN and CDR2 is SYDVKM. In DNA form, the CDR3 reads TGTGCCAGCAGCATGGTTAGCCGGGAGACCCAGTACTTC. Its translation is CASSMVSRETQYF. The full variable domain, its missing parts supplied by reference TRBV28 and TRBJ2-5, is DVKVTQSSRYLVKRTGEKVFLECVQDMDHENMFWYRQDPGLGLRLIYFSYDVKMKEKGDIPEGYSVSREKKERFSLILESASTNQTSMYLCASSMVSRETQYFGPGTRLLVL.

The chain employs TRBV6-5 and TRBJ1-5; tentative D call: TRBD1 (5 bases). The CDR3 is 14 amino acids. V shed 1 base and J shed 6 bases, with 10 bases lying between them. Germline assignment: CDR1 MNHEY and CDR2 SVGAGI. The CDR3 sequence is CASSYYQGVQPQHF. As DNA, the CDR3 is TGTGCCAGCAGTTACTACCAGGGTGTTCAGCCCCAGCATTTT.

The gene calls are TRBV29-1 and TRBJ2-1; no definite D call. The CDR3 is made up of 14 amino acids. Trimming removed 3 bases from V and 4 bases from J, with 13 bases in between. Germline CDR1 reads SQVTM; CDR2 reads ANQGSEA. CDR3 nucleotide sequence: TGCAGCGTTGACGTGGCAGGCCTTTACAATGAGCAGTTCTTC. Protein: CSVDVAGLYNEQFF.

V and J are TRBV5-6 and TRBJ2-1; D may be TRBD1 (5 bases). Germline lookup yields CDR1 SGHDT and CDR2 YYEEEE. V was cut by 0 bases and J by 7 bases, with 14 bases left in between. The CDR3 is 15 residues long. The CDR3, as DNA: TGTGCCAGCAGCTTGGTGGCAGGGCTCTGGAATGAGCAGTTCTTC. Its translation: CASSLVAGLWNEQFF.

DNA for the CDR3: TGTGCCAGCAGCTCCCGTTCCTACAATGAGCAGTTCTTC. It specifies CASSSRSYNEQFF. J is TRBJ2-1 and V is TRBV7-4; D unresolved. The CDR3 covers 13 residues. CDR1 SGHVT and CDR2 SQSDAQ come from the germline V gene. V lost 4 bases, J lost 1 base, and 5 bases lay in between.

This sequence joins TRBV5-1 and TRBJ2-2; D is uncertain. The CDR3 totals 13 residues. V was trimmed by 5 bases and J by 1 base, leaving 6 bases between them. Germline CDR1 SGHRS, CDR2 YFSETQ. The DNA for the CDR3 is TGCGCCAGCAGTGGAGAGAACACCGGGGAGCTGTTTTTT. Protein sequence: CASSGENTGELFF.

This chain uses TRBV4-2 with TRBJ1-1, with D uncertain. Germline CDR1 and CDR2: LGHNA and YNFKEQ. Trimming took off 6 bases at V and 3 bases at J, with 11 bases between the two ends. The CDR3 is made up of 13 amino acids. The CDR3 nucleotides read TGTGCCAGCAGTCAGACTTTGGACACTGAAGCTTTCTTT. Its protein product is CASSQTLDTEAFF.

The CDR3 bases are TGTGCCAGTAGTCCCTCCGACCTCGGGACAGGGAGTGTCGGGTATGGCTACACCTTC. Its protein product is CASSPSDLGTGSVGYGYTF. V is TRBV19 and J is TRBJ1-2; the match to TRBD1 covers 9 bases. The CDR3 extends over 19 amino acids. CDR1 is LNHDA and CDR2 is SQIVND in the germline V gene (reference sequence). The V gene end was trimmed by 5 bases and the J gene end by 5 bases; junction bases not matched to a gene: 21.

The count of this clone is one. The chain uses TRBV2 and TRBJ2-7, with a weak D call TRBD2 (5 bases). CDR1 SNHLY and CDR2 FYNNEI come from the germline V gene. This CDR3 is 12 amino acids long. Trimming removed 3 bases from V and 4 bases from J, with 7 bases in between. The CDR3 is CASSDRGYEQYV. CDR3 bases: TGTGCCAGCAGTGATCGGGGTTACGAGCAGTACGTC.

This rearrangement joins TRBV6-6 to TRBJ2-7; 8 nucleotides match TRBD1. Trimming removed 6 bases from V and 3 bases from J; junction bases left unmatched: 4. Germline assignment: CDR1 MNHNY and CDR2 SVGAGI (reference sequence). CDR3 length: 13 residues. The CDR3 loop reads CASSRDRIYEQYV. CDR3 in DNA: TGTGCCAGCAGCCGGGACAGGATCTACGAGCAGTACGTC.

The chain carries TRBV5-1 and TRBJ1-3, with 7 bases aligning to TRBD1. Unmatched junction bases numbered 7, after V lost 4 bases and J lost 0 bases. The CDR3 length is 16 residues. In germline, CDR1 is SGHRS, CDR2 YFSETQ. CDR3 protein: CASSVGQPNSGNTIYF. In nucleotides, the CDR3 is TGCGCCAGCAGCGTGGGACAGCCCAACTCTGGAAACACCATATATTTT.

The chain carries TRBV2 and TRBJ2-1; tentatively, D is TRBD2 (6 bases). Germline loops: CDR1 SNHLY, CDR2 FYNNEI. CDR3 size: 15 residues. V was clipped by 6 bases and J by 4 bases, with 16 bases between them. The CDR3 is CASRLLAGSYNEQFF. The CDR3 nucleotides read TGTGCCAGCAGGCTACTAGCTGGGAGTTACAATGAGCAGTTCTTC.

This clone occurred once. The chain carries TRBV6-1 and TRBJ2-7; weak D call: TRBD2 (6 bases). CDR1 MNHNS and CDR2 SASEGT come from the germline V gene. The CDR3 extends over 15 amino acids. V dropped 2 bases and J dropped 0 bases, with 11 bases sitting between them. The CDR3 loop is CASSEPGLSSYEQYV. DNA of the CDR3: TGTGCCAGCAGTGAACCGGGACTGAGCTCCTACGAGCAGTACGTC.

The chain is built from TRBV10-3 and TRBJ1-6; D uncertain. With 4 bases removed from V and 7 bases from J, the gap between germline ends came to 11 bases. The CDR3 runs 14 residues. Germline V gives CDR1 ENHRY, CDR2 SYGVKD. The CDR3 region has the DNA TGTGCCATCAGTGCCGGGAACTCGAATTCACCCCTCCACTTT. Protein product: CAISAGNSNSPLHF.

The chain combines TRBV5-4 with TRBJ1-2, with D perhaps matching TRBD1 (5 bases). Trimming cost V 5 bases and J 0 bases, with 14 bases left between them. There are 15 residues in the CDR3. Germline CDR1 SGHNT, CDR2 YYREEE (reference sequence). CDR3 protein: CASSLATAANYGYTF. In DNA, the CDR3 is TGTGCCAGCAGTCTCGCGACAGCAGCTAACTATGGCTACACCTTC.